The next 27 T cell receptor beta chains were all read from a single sample in a study of human T cells and chemical hapten exposure. MiXCR, run by TCRdb on the RACE reads, gives a single entry per CDR3 protein. The sample records 85,000 to 100,000 distinct CDR3 sequences, roughly 27% being singletons. The time point: patch test 3, about 24 weeks after DPC sensitization. Specified treatment: therapeutic diphenylcyclopropenone sensitization with weekly scalp DPC. Sequenced here: whole blood, sampled in connection with sensitization to the hapten diphenylcyclopropenone (DPC). Receptor source: a middle-aged man with alopecia areata. Some clones in this sample may be carry-over from other donors' samples.

The table lists this clonotype with a few counts. The rearrangement uses TRBV7-9 and TRBJ1-5, with D maybe TRBD1 (6 bases). Germline V gives CDR1 SEHNR, CDR2 FQNEAQ (reference sequence). V was shortened by 3 bases and J by 9 bases, with 21 bases between the two germline ends. CDR3 length: 16 residues. The CDR3 sequence: CASSFSADRRERPQHF. For the CDR3, the DNA is TGTGCCAGCAGCTTTTCAGCCGACAGGCGCGAAAGGCCCCAGCATTTT.

V gene TRBV12-3 or TRBV12-4 combines with J gene TRBJ1-2; tentatively, D is TRBD1 (6 bases). V dropped 3 bases and J dropped 5 bases, with 13 bases sitting between them. The CDR3 has 14 residues. CDR3 residues: CASSFRTDDYGYTF. In DNA, the CDR3 is TGTGCCAGCAGTTTTCGGACAGATGATTATGGCTACACCTTC.

The chain recombines TRBV3-1 with TRBJ2-7; D is perhaps TRBD1 (6 bases). V lost 0 bases, J lost 2 bases, and 14 bases lay in between. From germline, CDR1 is LGHDT and CDR2 YNNKEL (reference sequence). The CDR3 contains 16 residues. For the CDR3, the DNA is TGTGCCAGCAGCCAAGATTGGACAGAGCCAACCTACGAGCAGTACTTC. Amino acids: CASSQDWTEPTYEQYF.

The rearrangement joins TRBV2 to TRBJ2-3; 7 nucleotides line up with TRBD2. J gave up 0 bases and V 6 bases, and 6 bases lay outside the gene matches. The CDR3 has 15 amino acids. Germline-derived CDR1 and CDR2 are SNHLY and FYNNEI. The CDR3 DNA follows: TGTGCCAGCAGCGAAACTAGCGCTAGCACAGATACGCAGTATTTT. Encoded protein: CASSETSASTDTQYF.

This chain joins TRBV21-1 and TRBJ2-1; the listed D gene, TRBD2, was not tested against the DNA. TRBV21-1 is noted as a pseudogene. The length of the CDR3 is 16 residues. The CDR3 region has the DNA TGTGCCAGCACGCTAAGACGCGGTCCTCTTTACAATGAGCAGTTCTTC. Amino acid sequence: CASTLRRGPLYNEQFF.

The chain has TRBV12-3 or TRBV12-4 and TRBJ2-5, with D maybe TRBD2 (5 bases). The CDR3 contains 15 residues. Trimming removed 4 bases from V and 1 base from J, with 13 bases in between. Written as DNA, the CDR3 is TGTGCCAGCAGTTCCGCAGCGGAACCCCAAGAGACCCAGTACTTC. Translating gives CASSSAAEPQETQYF.

This clonotype was detected a few times. The rearrangement links TRBV5-8 to TRBJ1-2, with D possibly matching TRBD1 (5 bases). CDR1 and CDR2 from the germline V gene are SGHTS and YDEGEE. This CDR3 has 15 amino acids. V gave up 0 bases and J gave up 4 bases, with 13 bases separating them. DNA of the CDR3: TGTGCCAGCAGCTTGGGAGACAGCCGGGGCTATGGCTACACCTTC. Translated, it gives CASSLGDSRGYGYTF.

Only a few counts were recorded for this clonotype. V gene TRBV3-1 combines with J gene TRBJ2-7, with D maybe TRBD2 (5 bases). V lost 3 bases to trimming and J lost 6 bases, with 15 bases between them. The germline V gene has CDR1 LGHDT and CDR2 YNNKEL (reference sequence). This CDR3 contains 14 residues. The CDR3 here is CASSQTTAESEQYF. For the CDR3, the DNA is TGTGCCAGCAGCCAGACTACCGCGGAAAGCGAGCAGTACTTC.

The V call is TRBV27, the J call TRBJ2-1, with 9 bases that match TRBD2. The CDR3 totals 15 residues. V shed 10 bases, J shed 3 bases, and the junction held 10 bases outside the gene matches. The germline CDR1 and CDR2 sequences are MNHEY and SMNVEV (reference sequence). The CDR3 here is CATTREGLGYNEQFF. The CDR3 DNA reads as TGTGCCACCACGCGGGAGGGCTTGGGCTACAATGAGCAGTTCTTC.

This clonotype was found a few times. The CDR3 protein is CASSSLLPGPTNTGELFF. The CDR3 region has the DNA TGTGCCAGCAGTTCCCTCCTTCCGGGACCAACGAACACCGGGGAGCTGTTTTTT. V and J are TRBV6-2 or TRBV6-3 and TRBJ2-2, with D possibly being TRBD1 or TRBD2 (5 bases each). Germline values: CDR1 MNHEY, CDR2 SVGEGT. The CDR3 is 18 amino acids. V lost 4 bases, J lost 0 bases, and 18 bases lay in between.

The rearrangement joins TRBV6-5 to TRBJ2-1; weak D call: TRBD2 (8 bases). This CDR3 has 19 amino acids. Germline V gene sequence: CDR1 MNHEY, CDR2 SVGAGI. V was cut by 2 bases and J by 5 bases, with 25 bases left in between. CDR3 bases: TGTGCCAGCAGTTACGCGGGACTAGGAGGTATCAGGGGGGACAATGAGCAGTTCTTC. This encodes CASSYAGLGGIRGDNEQFF.

As to this clonotype: Germline is not matched at one junction end, which may reflect a read error. The rearrangement links TRBV28 to TRBJ1-4, with unresolved D. The CDR3 loop spans 16 amino acids. In germline, CDR1 is MDHEN, CDR2 SYDVKM. The CDR3 nucleotides are TGTGACAGCAGTTTATCAGGAGTAATTCATAATGAAAAACTGTTTTTT. Its translation: CDSSLSGVIHNEKLFF. Full variable domain (missing parts from reference TRBV28 and TRBJ1-4): DVKVTQSSRYLVKRTGEKVFLECVQDMDHENMFWYRQDPGLGLRLIYFSYDVKMKEKGDIPEGYSVSREKKERFSLILESASTNQTSMYLCDSSLSGVIHNEKLFFGSGTQLSVL.

The chain carries TRBV28 and TRBJ2-6; the D gene is possibly TRBD1 (6 bases). The CDR3 totals 14 residues. Trimming removed 11 bases at V and 3 bases at J, with 14 bases between. From germline, CDR1 is MDHEN and CDR2 SYDVKM. CDR3 DNA: TGTGCCGGGGGCCGGGCTGGTGGGGCCAACGTCCTGACTTTC. It specifies CAGGRAGGANVLTF.

This clonotype was found many times. The V gene is TRBV7-2, the J gene TRBJ2-1; no clear D. Germline V gives CDR1 SGHTA, CDR2 FQGNSA. V was clipped by 2 bases and J by 2 bases, with 16 bases between them. This CDR3 spans 17 amino acids. CDR3 sequence reads: CASSLSLPGQAYNEQFF. The CDR3 nucleotides are TGTGCCAGCAGCTTAAGCCTTCCGGGTCAGGCCTACAATGAGCAGTTCTTC.

CDR3 sequence: CASTHGLAGITDTQYF. The DNA for the CDR3 is TGTGCCAGCACCCATGGACTAGCGGGGATCACAGATACGCAGTATTTT. The chain employs TRBV21-1 and TRBJ2-3; the D call TRBD2 from the table was never checked on the DNA. TRBV21-1 is a pseudogene locus. The CDR3 consists of 16 residues.

The chain couples TRBV5-1 to TRBJ2-3; D may be TRBD2 (6 bases). Looked up from germline, CDR1 is SGHRS and CDR2 is YFSETQ. V was pared by 0 bases and J by 2 bases, with 13 bases between. The CDR3 is made up of 16 amino acids. The CDR3 protein is CASSLVSGLLTDTQYF. The DNA of the CDR3 is TGCGCCAGCAGCTTGGTGTCGGGACTGCTCACAGATACGCAGTATTTT.

This chain uses TRBV7-2 with TRBJ2-3; no reliable D call. V gave up 1 base and J gave up 4 bases, with 9 bases separating them. From germline, CDR1 is SGHTA and CDR2 FQGNSA. There are 14 residues in the CDR3. Here the CDR3 reads CASSLGVSADTQYF. The CDR3 region has the DNA TGTGCCAGCAGCTTAGGCGTCAGCGCAGATACGCAGTATTTT.

The chain couples TRBV29-1 to TRBJ2-3; TRBD1 agrees at 9 bases. This CDR3 is built from 14 residues. Germline V lookup: CDR1 SQVTM, CDR2 ANQGSEA. The junction had 4 bases not matched to a gene; V was cut back by 5 bases and J by 1 base. CDR3: CSVSRTGGTDTQYF. The CDR3 coding sequence is TGCAGCGTTTCTAGGACAGGGGGCACAGATACGCAGTATTTT.

This clonotype was recorded a few times. This sequence joins TRBV12-5 and TRBJ2-1, with 8 bases fitting TRBD2. CDR3 length equals 15 residues. V shed 6 bases, J shed 2 bases, and the junction held 6 bases outside the gene matches. Germline CDR1 reads LGHNT; CDR2 reads FRNRAP. The CDR3, as DNA: TGTGCTAGTGGCCCTGGACTAGCCACCTACAATGAGCAGTTCTTC. It yields the protein CASGPGLATYNEQFF. The full variable domain, with the rest looked up from reference TRBV12-5 and TRBJ2-1, is DARVTQTPRHKVTEMGQEVTMRCQPILGHNTVFWYRQTMMQGLELLAYFRNRAPLDDSGMPKDRFSAEMPDATLATLKIQPSEPRDSAVYFCASGPGLATYNEQFFGPGTRLTVL.

This rearrangement joins TRBV5-5 to TRBJ2-3; D is undetermined. V gave up 6 bases and J gave up 0 bases, with 14 bases separating them. CDR3 size: 15 residues. Germline lookup yields CDR1 SGHKS and CDR2 YYEKEE (reference sequence). CDR3 nucleotide sequence: TGTGCCAGCACCCCCCGGCCGACTAGCACAGATACGCAGTATTTT. Its protein product is CASTPRPTSTDTQYF.

There are a few counts of this clonotype. This chain links TRBV7-2 with TRBJ2-1; D unresolved. The CDR3 length is 15 residues. Germline values: CDR1 SGHTA, CDR2 FQGNSA. V dropped 4 bases and J dropped 4 bases, with 14 bases sitting between them. The CDR3: CASSSTFPMYNEQFF. CDR3 nucleotide sequence: TGTGCCAGCAGCTCAACTTTTCCTATGTACAATGAGCAGTTCTTC.

Points on this clonotype: Since a much larger clone is just one base distant, this may be a read error. V and J are TRBV25-1 and TRBJ2-2; D uncertain. V lost 4 bases and J 1 base, leaving 1 base between the germline ends. Germline V CDR1 and CDR2: MGHDK, SYGVNS. The CDR3 has 12 residues. This CDR3 reads CASSGNTGELFF. The CDR3 nucleotides read TGTGCCAGCAGTGGGAACACCGGGGAGCTGTTTTTT.

A few counts support this clonotype. The chain couples TRBV15 to TRBJ1-2; D is possibly TRBD1 (6 bases). Trimming removed 0 bases from V and 7 bases from J, with 12 bases in between. This CDR3 contains 14 residues. Germline values: CDR1 LNHNV, CDR2 YYDKDF (reference sequence). The CDR3 loop reads CATSRDRGEGGYTF. Written as DNA, the CDR3 is TGTGCCACCAGCAGAGACAGGGGAGAGGGTGGCTACACCTTC.

The V and J genes are TRBV9 and TRBJ2-3, with D uncertain. The CDR3 sequence is 15 residues long. Germline loops: CDR1 SGDLS, CDR2 YYNGEE. With 0 bases removed from V and 5 bases from J, the gap between germline ends came to 13 bases. The CDR3 DNA sequence: TGTGCCAGCAGCGTAGGCCCTCCAGCGCAAGATACGCAGTATTTT. Amino acid sequence: CASSVGPPAQDTQYF.

This chain uses TRBV28 with TRBJ2-5; D possibly corresponds to TRBD2 (5 bases). Germline CDR1 MDHEN, CDR2 SYDVKM. V dropped 3 bases and J dropped 5 bases, with 10 bases sitting between them. This CDR3 contains 13 residues. The CDR3 loop is CASSFSGIETQYF. DNA for the CDR3: TGTGCCAGCAGTTTTTCGGGGATCGAGACCCAGTACTTC.

The gene calls are TRBV6-5 and TRBJ1-6; weak D call: TRBD1 (5 bases). The CDR3 consists of 19 residues. V was clipped by 0 bases and J by 0 bases, with 15 bases between them. Per germline, CDR1 MNHEY and CDR2 SVGAGI. CDR3 in amino acids: CASSYSSTGGTSYNSPLHF. CDR3 nucleotides: TGTGCCAGCAGTTACTCGAGTACGGGGGGTACCTCCTATAATTCACCCCTCCACTTT.

This clonotype came up many times. The rearrangement joins TRBV5-1 to TRBJ2-2; D call uncertain. Trimming left V 1 base short and J 6 bases short, with 13 bases between. The CDR3 loop spans 15 amino acids. CDR1 SGHRS and CDR2 YFSETQ come from the germline V gene. The CDR3 reads CASSLYDLNAGELFF. The CDR3 nucleotides read TGCGCCAGCAGCTTGTACGACCTAAACGCCGGGGAGCTGTTTTTT.